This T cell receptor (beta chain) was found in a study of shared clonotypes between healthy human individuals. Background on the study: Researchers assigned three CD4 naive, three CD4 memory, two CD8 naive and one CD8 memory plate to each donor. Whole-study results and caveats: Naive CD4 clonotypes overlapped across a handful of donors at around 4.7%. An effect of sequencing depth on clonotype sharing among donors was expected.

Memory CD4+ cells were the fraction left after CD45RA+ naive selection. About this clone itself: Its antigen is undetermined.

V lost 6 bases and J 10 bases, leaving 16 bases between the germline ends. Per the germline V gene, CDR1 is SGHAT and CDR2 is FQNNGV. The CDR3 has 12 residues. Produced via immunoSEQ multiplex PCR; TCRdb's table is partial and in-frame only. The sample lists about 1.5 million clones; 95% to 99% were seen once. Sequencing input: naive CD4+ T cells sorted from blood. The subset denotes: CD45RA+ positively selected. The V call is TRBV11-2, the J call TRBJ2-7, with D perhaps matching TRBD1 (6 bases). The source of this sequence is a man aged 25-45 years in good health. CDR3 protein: CASRHGQNRQYF. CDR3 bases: TGTGCCAGCAGACACGGACAGAACAGACAGTACTTC. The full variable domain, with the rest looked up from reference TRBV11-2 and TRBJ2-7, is EAGVAQSPRYKIIEKRQSVAFWCNPISGHATLYWYQQILGQGPKLLIQFQNNGVVDDSQLPKDRFSAERLKGVDSTLKIQPAKLEDSAVYLCASRHGQNRQYFGPGTRLTVT.